This TCR beta chain was sequenced for a study of lung T cells in sarcoidosis with Löfgren's syndrome. V was cut by 5 bases and J by 5 bases, with 9 bases left in between. Germline V gene data show CDR1 as SGHAT and CDR2 as FQNNGV. The CDR3 has 12 residues. General observations from the study: Shared TRAV12-1 and TRBV2 CDR3 motifs were reported across several patients.

TCRdb itself ran the reads through MiXCR, one entry per CDR3 protein. The table records tens of thousands of distinct CDR3 sequences, over 20% of them present only once. This clonotype was recorded a few times. Its target is unknown. The sample was CD4+ T cells from PBMCs. The chain employs TRBV11-2 and TRBJ2-5, with D perhaps TRBD1 (5 bases). This receptor was taken from a human donor with sarcoidosis (Löfgren's syndrome or another form), or a control subject (not recorded which). This CDR3 reads CASSTGSETQYF. DNA of the CDR3: TGTGCCAGCAGCACAGGATCCGAGACCCAGTACTTC.